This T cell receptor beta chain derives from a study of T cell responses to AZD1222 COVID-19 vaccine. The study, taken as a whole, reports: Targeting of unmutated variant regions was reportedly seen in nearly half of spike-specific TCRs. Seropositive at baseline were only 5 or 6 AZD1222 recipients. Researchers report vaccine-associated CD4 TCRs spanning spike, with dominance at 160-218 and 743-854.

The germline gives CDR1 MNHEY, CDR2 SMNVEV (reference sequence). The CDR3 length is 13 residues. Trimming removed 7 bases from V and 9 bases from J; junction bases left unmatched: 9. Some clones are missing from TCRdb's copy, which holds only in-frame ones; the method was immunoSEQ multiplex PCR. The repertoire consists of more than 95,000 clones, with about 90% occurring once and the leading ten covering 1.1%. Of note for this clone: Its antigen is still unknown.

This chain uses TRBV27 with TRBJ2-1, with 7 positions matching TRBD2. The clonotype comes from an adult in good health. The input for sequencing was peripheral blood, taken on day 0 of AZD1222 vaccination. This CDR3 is CASKFGGSVEQFF. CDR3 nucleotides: TGTGCCAGCAAGTTCGGCGGGAGCGTTGAGCAGTTCTTC.